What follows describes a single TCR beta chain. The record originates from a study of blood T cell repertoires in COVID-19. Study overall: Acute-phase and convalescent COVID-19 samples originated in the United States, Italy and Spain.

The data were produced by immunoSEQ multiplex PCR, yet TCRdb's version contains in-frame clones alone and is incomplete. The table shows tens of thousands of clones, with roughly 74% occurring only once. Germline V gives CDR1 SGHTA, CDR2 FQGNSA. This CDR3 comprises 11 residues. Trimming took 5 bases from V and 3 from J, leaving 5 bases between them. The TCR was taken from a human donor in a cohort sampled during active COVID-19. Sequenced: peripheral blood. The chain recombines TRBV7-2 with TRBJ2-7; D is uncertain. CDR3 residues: CASSLYYEQYF. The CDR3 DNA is TGTGCCAGCAGCCTCTACTACGAGCAGTACTTC.